This is a list of T cell receptor delta chains from one sample in a study of DNA immune sequencing with unique molecular identifiers. TCRdb fed the multiplex PCR reads into CATT to redo clone calling. The repertoire holds about 2,500 delta-chain clones, with 8.4% as singletons. Sequencing was carried out using gamma-delta T cells enriched from blood buffy coat, or unenriched PBMCs (not recorded which). All receptors derive from a human donor in good health. Each CDR3 is given with its conserved first and last residue. D genes are given only for firm matches. Only some rows state a clone size, as once, few, many or a class for expanded clones.

TRDJ1 | TRDD3 | TRDV2 | 16 | few | CACDTLGAPVADKLIF | TGTGCCTGTGACACTCTGGGGGCCCCGGTGGCCGATAAACTCATCTTT
TRDJ1 | NA | TRAV38-2/DV8 | 22 | many | CAYYLPTYWGITPPFYTDKLIF | TGTGCTTACTACCTTCCTACGTACTGGGGGATCACGCCACCATTTTACACCGATAAACTCATCTTT
TRDJ1 | NA | TRAV38-2/DV8 | 24 | few | CAYRTAEILWPHIWVGAFTDKLIF | TGTGCTTATAGGACCGCGGAAATCTTGTGGCCTCATATATGGGTTGGGGCCTTCACCGATAAACTCATCTTT
TRDJ1 | TRDD3 | TRDV2 | 17 | large | CACDTVGGYASTDKLIF | TGTGCCTGTGACACCGTTGGGGGATACGCCTCCACCGATAAACTCATCTTT
TRDJ1 | TRDD3 | TRAV38-2/DV8 | 21 | medium-sized | CAYRSARANGLRGILSDKLIF | TGTGCTTATAGGAGCGCGAGGGCAAACGGGTTGAGGGGGATACTTTCTGATAAACTCATCTTT
TRDJ1 | NA | TRDV3 | 15 | NA | CAFGLPDNLTDKLIF | TGTGCCTTTGGGCTTCCCGATAATCTTACCGATAAACTCATCTTT
TRDJ2 | TRDD3 | TRDV2 | 19 | large | CACDQLGGTGGYATAQLFF | TGTGCCTGTGATCAACTTGGCGGTACTGGGGGATACGCGACAGCACAACTCTTCTTT
TRDJ1 | NA | TRDV2 | 11 | NA | CACDTGDKLIF | TGTGCCTGTGACACCGGGGATAAACTCATCTTT
TRDJ1 | NA | TRDV2 | 19 | NA | CACDTLPQGGSGYTDKLIF | TGTGCCTGTGACACCCTCCCCCAGGGGGGAAGTGGGTACACCGATAAACTCATCTTT
TRDJ1 | NA | TRDV2 | 15 | many | CACDELNPLTDKLIF | TGTGCCTGTGACGAACTCAATCCCCTCACCGATAAACTCATCTTT
TRDJ1 | TRDD3 | TRDV2 | 15 | many | CACDTYWGMHDKLIF | TGTGCCTGTGACACCTACTGGGGGATGCACGATAAACTCATCTTT
TRDJ3 | TRDD3 | TRDV2 | 18 | large | CACDTLLGSSWDTRQMFF | TGTGCCTGTGACACTCTACTGGGGAGCTCCTGGGACACCCGACAGATGTTTTTC
TRDJ1 | NA | TRDV2 | 17 | many | CACDTPFSRYNTDKLIF | TGTGCCTGTGACACGCCCTTCTCCCGGTACAACACCGATAAACTCATCTTT
TRDJ3 | NA | TRDV2 | 20 | medium-sized | CACDTVTPGRDTWDTRQMFF | TGTGCCTGTGACACCGTTACCCCTGGCCGGGATACCTGGGACACCCGACAGATGTTTTTC
TRDJ1 | TRDD3 | TRDV3 | 17 | few | CAFLEHWGTGGTDKLIF | TGTGCCTTTTTGGAACACTGGGGAACCGGGGGCACCGATAAACTCATCTTT
TRDJ1 | TRDD3 | TRDV2 | 16 | few | CACDTLGATQTDKLIF | TGTGCCTGTGACACCCTGGGGGCCACACAGACCGATAAACTCATCTTT
TRDJ1 | TRDD3 | TRDV2 | 19 | medium-sized | CACDPVVLGDTWNSDKLIF | TGTGCCTGTGACCCCGTCGTACTGGGGGATACTTGGAATTCCGATAAACTCATCTTT
TRDJ1 | TRDD3 | TRDV1 | 17 | few | CALGELYPTPGTGELIF | TGTGCTCTTGGGGAACTTTACCCTACCCCCGGTACTGGGGAACTCATCTTT
TRDJ1 | TRDD3 | TRDV2 | 17 | many | CACDTILGIRETDKLIF | TGTGCCTGTGACACCATACTGGGGATACGTGAAACCGATAAACTCATCTTT
TRDJ3 | NA | TRDV2 | 21 | many | CACDTVYRGTLSSWDTRQMFF | TGTGCCTGTGACACCGTTTACCGGGGGACTTTGAGCTCCTGGGACACCCGACAGATGTTTTTC
TRDJ1 | TRDD3 | TRDV2 | 16 | large | CACDPLGVTNTDKLIF | TGTGCCTGTGACCCCCTGGGGGTTACAAACACCGATAAACTCATCTTT
TRDJ3 | TRDD3 | TRDV3 | 19 | medium-sized | CACAPPWGFDSWDTRQMFF | TGTGCCTGCGCGCCGCCCTGGGGGTTCGATTCCTGGGACACCCGACAGATGTTTTTC
TRDJ1 | NA | TRDV2 | 13 | large | CACDTWGTDKLIF | TGTGCCTGTGACACCTGGGGGACCGATAAACTCATCTTT
TRDJ1 | NA | TRDV2 | 16 | large | CACDPIGRYRADKLIF | TGTGCCTGTGACCCTATTGGGAGATACAGAGCCGATAAACTCATCTTT
TRDJ2 | TRDD3 | TRDV2 | 18 | NA | CACDTVGDTLALTAQLFF | TGTGCCTGTGACACCGTAGGGGATACGCTAGCTTTGACAGCACAACTCTTCTTT
TRDJ1 | TRDD3 | TRDV2 | 18 | many | CACDPISVTGGSSDKLIF | TGTGCCTGTGACCCTATTTCCGTTACTGGGGGATCTTCCGATAAACTCATCTTT
TRDJ1 | TRDD3 | TRDV2 | 17 | NA | CACDEVLGDTSTDKLIF | TGTGCCTGTGATGAAGTACTGGGGGATACGTCTACCGATAAACTCATCTTT
TRDJ1 | NA | TRAV38-2/DV8 | 17 | few | CAYRTLPGGGSADKLIF | TGTGCTTATAGGACCCTTCCTGGGGGGGGATCCGCCGATAAACTCATCTTT
TRDJ2 | TRDD3 | TRDV2 | 19 | many | CACDPVLGDTRGLTAQLFF | TGTGCCTGTGACCCTGTACTGGGGGATACGCGAGGTTTGACAGCACAACTCTTCTTT
TRDJ3 | TRDD3 | TRDV2 | 19 | many | CACDLLGDTRSWDTRQMFF | TGTGCCTGTGACCTACTGGGGGATACGCGCTCCTGGGACACCCGACAGATGTTTTTC
TRDJ1 | NA | TRDV1 | 11 | many | CALGYTDKLIF | TGTGCTCTTGGGTACACCGATAAACTCATCTTT
TRDJ1 | TRDD3 | TRDV2 | 17 | few | CACDAILGDKGKRWLIF | TGTGCCTGTGACGCGATACTGGGGGATAAAGGGAAGCGGTGGCTCATCTTT
TRDJ1 | TRDD3 | TRDV2 | 19 | medium-sized | CACDTVPELGDTRTDKLIF | TGTGCCTGTGACACCGTCCCAGAACTGGGGGATACGCGCACCGATAAACTCATCTTT
TRDJ1 | NA | TRDV2 | 19 | few | CACDTVRGGGPAVTDKLIF | TGTGCCTGTGACACGGTCCGCGGGGGGGGACCCGCCGTCACCGATAAACTCATCTTT
TRDJ1 | TRDD3 | TRDV2 | 19 | medium-sized | CACDTVTGGYLSRTDKLIF | TGTGCCTGTGACACCGTAACTGGGGGATACCTCTCCCGCACCGATAAACTCATCTTT
TRDJ1 | TRDD3 | TRDV2 | 19 | medium-sized | CACDTVTGGYIAGTDKLIF | TGTGCCTGTGACACGGTTACTGGGGGATACATTGCGGGTACCGATAAACTCATCTTT
TRDJ1 | TRDD3 | TRAV29/DV5 | 16 | many | CAASLHWGEYTDKLIF | TGTGCAGCAAGCTTACACTGGGGGGAGTACACCGATAAACTCATCTTT
TRDJ1 | TRDD3 | TRDV1 | 24 | few | CALGEQIYTGWGIHTIFNTDKLIF | TGTGCTCTTGGGGAACAAATATATACGGGGTGGGGGATACACACAATCTTCAACACCGATAAACTCATCTTT
TRDJ1 | NA | TRDV2 | 15 | many | CACDTVGPHTDKLIF | TGTGCCTGTGACACCGTGGGGCCCCACACCGATAAACTCATCTTT
TRDJ1 | TRDD3 | TRDV2 | 15 | medium-sized | CACEPLGDTDDKLIF | TGTGCCTGCGAACCACTGGGGGATACGGACGATAAACTCATCTTT
TRDJ3 | TRDD3 | TRDV2 | 23 | many | CACDTPFELGDNLGSWDTRQMFF | TGTGCCTGTGACACCCCCTTCGAACTGGGGGATAACCTCGGCTCCTGGGACACCCGACAGATGTTTTTC
TRDJ1 | NA | TRAV38-2/DV8 | 18 | many | CAYRSAFLNGAYTDKLIF | TGTGCTTATAGGAGCGCTTTCCTAAACGGAGCGTACACCGATAAACTCATCTTT